The present T cell receptor beta chain was sequenced within a study of Japanese encephalitis immunity and Zika vaccine responses (dated by TCRdb to the early 2020s). Regarding the complete study: Each included participant got alum-adjuvanted ZPIV three times, at weeks 0, 4 and 28, with every dose being 5.0 ug. Two to three months ahead of the first ZPIV dose, twelve participants were given JEV vaccine (IXIARO) as a two-dose regimen with the doses 28 days apart. One dose of YFV vaccine (YF-VAX) was administered before ZPIV to about 12 participants, and several participants were flavivirus-naive. For TCR sequencing, roughly six representative participants were chosen from each pre-vaccination group, with samples at week 0 (after pre-vaccination, before ZPIV) and week 52. TCR repertoires from a few flavivirus-naive individuals were additionally analyzed at weeks 2, 6 and 52 after the start of ZPIV vaccination. Stimulations used ZIKV structural-protein peptide pools split into flavivirus-conserved and non-conserved sets, or JEV or YFV peptides matching the pre-vaccination. The ZIKV peptides, 15-mers that overlapped by 11 residues, were chosen for containing NetMHCpan/NetMHCII-predicted epitopes with affinity below 50 nM. The study examined whether earlier vaccination against Japanese encephalitis virus (JEV) or yellow fever virus (YFV) influenced CD4 T cell responses to the Zika vaccine.

For CDR1 and CDR2, the germline V gene (reference sequence) lists MNHEY and SMNVEV. The cysteine opens and the phenylalanine closes a CDR3 of 13 amino acids. Only the CDR3 portion is preserved as DNA: 39 bases, with reading frame beginning at the first base. V is cut by 3 bases and J by 4 bases, and the space between the germline ends is 7 bases. On the study overall, not on this receptor specifically: Higher repertoire similarity across time-points and stimulations was observed in JEV-pre-vaccinated donors than in YFV-pre-vaccinated donors, indicating that more clonotypes were common to ZIKV and JEV stimulation. The individual peptides behind the cross-reactive responses were not identified because limits on sample size made peptide-pool deconvolution impossible. Only a subset of trial participants with three doses and adequate samples was analyzed, not the entire vaccinated cohort. Samples were clustered by participant, with no similarity observed between individuals, suggesting that no public TCRs were detected. In JEV-pre-vaccinated donors, the repertoire richness of CD4 T cells responding to conserved ZIKV epitopes decreased significantly after ZPIV. Only a few individuals showed CD8 T cell responses to ZIKV peptide pools, and those responses were very low in magnitude.

After labeling with CellTrace CFSE, PBMCs were cultured for roughly 6 days in RPMI containing about 8.3% human serum along with peptide pools, each at approximately 0.96 ug/mL. The enrolled adults were healthy, and microneutralization screening showed them to be seronegative for ZIKV, JEV, YFV, DENV and WNV. The samples were taken from a phase 1, double-blinded, randomized, placebo-controlled trial testing an alum-adjuvanted Zika purified-inactivated virus (ZPIV) vaccine. Peripheral blood mononuclear cells were isolated using a standard procedure and kept frozen in liquid nitrogen until needed. Library construction relied on 5' RACE. Before sequencing, the TCRbeta libraries were pooled in amounts proportional to the number of cells sorted for each library. Total RNA was extracted from sorted cells with RNAzol RT, and cDNA was synthesized with an oligo(dT) primer and a template-switching oligo. Using Kapa HiFi, PCR amplified the TCRbeta V-CDR3-J region between a SMARTer oligo primer and a TCRbeta constant-region primer. Illumina adaptors and sample-specific index barcodes were added in a second PCR, with HighPrep bead cleanup and a Bioanalyzer check confirming a band of roughly 650 bp. Libraries were sequenced on an Illumina MiSeq with 2x151 bp paired-end reads. The original methods were these. An in-house Java program demultiplexed the reads, and MiXCR assigned TCRbeta annotations and counted clonotypes. Repertoire overlap was assessed with Morisita-Horn indices from the R package vegan, and UPGMA clustering and Circos plots of recurring clonotypes were generated. Shannon diversity and richness were normalized to the maximum possible value based on input cell numbers, so that values between 0 and 1 were obtained. CDR3beta sequences were aligned with MUSCLE, distances were computed with SeqinR, and multidimensional scaling was plotted in R. TCRdb cleaned the public reads at Q25 with fastp, built clones with MiXCR and kept in-frame beta chains. A single entry per CDR3 protein holds the most common genes and DNA from its merged rows. The V and J calls come from TCRdb's annotation, not from the publication. Recorded for this sample are fewer than 350 distinct CDR3 sequences; around 4.1% of them occurred a single time. Together, the top ten hold less than 45% of the sample.

This clonotype is large (0.1 to 1%). The input lacks base qualities; no much larger clone sits a single base away. This TCR was recovered from an adult woman who received an inactivated Zika virus vaccine. The chain couples TRBV27 to TRBJ2-1; the D segment cannot be called with confidence. The specimen was antigen-activated CD8+ T cells from blood, cultured, collected during a Zika inactivated vaccine study. The base sequence is TGTGCCAGCAGTTTTAGAGAATACAATGAGCAGTTCTTC. Translated, this is CASSFREYNEQFF.